This T cell receptor (beta chain) derives from a study of control samples from healthy donors and cancer patients. Measured with immunoSEQ multiplex PCR; TCRdb has only the in-frame clones, and not every one. Seen here are 100,000 to 150,000 clones, 87% observed once, and the top ten hold more than 8%. Germline V CDR1 and CDR2: GTSNPN, SVGIG (reference sequence). This CDR3 has 13 residues. V was pared by 1 base and J by 8 bases, with 11 bases between. Source material: blood. The V call is TRBV30, the J call TRBJ1-4, with D tentatively TRBD1 (5 bases). The TCR originated in a man aged 35 to 55 in good health. The DNA of the CDR3 is TGTGCCTGGAGTGGGGGGGGTGGCGAAAAACTGTTTTTT. Amino acids: CAWSGGGGEKLFF. The full variable domain, completed using reference TRBV30 and TRBJ1-4, is SQTIHQWPATLVQPVGSPLSLECTVEGTSNPNLYWYRQAAGRGLQLLFYSVGIGQISSEVPQNLSASRPQDRQFILSSKKLLLSDSGFYLCAWSGGGGEKLFFGSGTQLSVL.